The rows below give T cell receptor beta chains drawn from one sample of a study of blood T cell repertoires in COVID-19. Assay: immunoSEQ multiplex PCR; the TCRdb copy retains only in-frame clones and omits some. The sample lists 150,000 or so clones; 87% were seen once. The sample taken for sequencing was peripheral blood. The receptor source for this set is a man older than 75 with acute or convalescent COVID-19. Both conserved end residues are part of each CDR3. Each record gives: J gene, clone size, V gene, D gene, CDR3 DNA, CDR3 protein. D genes are given only for firm matches. Rows may omit the clone size; those that give it use once, few, many or a size class.

TRBJ2-7 . TRBV18 TRBD2 TGTGCCAGCTCACCCGGGACTAGCGGGGACGAGCAGTACTTC CASSPGTSGDEQYF
TRBJ2-5 . TRBV7-9 TRBD2 TGTGCCAGCAGCTTAGTCCCTAGCGGCATCCAAGAGACCCAGTACTTC CASSLVPSGIQETQYF
TRBJ1-5 few TRBV7-6 . TGTGCCAGCAGCTTGACAGAAAGCAATCAGCCCCAGCATTTT CASSLTESNQPQHF
TRBJ1-2 few TRBV29-1 . TGCAGCGTTGGCCTGGGGCGCCCCCATGGCTACACCTTC CSVGLGRPHGYTF
TRBJ2-7 . TRBV7-2 TRBD2 TGTGCCAGCAGCGGGGGGGTGAGGGAGCAGTACTTC CASSGGVREQYF
TRBJ1-6 . TRBV27 TRBD1 TGTGCCAGCAGTTTTAGGTCCCCGGGACAGGCCCTGAGCTCCTATAATTCACCCCTCCACTTT CASSFRSPGQALSSYNSPLHF
TRBJ2-5 . TRBV11-2 . TGTGCCAGCAGCTTAGATGACAGATACCAAGAGACCCAGTACTTC CASSLDDRYQETQYF
TRBJ2-7 once TRBV5-5 TRBD2 TGTGCCAGCAGCTATAGCCCTAGCGGGATGAACGAGCAGTACTTC CASSYSPSGMNEQYF
TRBJ1-1 . TRBV5-1 TRBD1 TGCGCCAGCAGCTTGGGGACAGGGAACACTGAAGCTTTCTTT CASSLGTGNTEAFF
TRBJ1-5 . TRBV19 . TGTGCCAGCTCAGGATTCAATCAGCCCCAGCATTTT CASSGFNQPQHF
TRBJ1-5 . TRBV19 . TGTGCCAGTAGTCGGTCGGGCAGGGACAATCAGCCCCAGCATTTT CASSRSGRDNQPQHF
TRBJ2-7 . TRBV5-1 TRBD1 TGCGCCAGCAGCTTGGATGACAGGGGGACCTACGAGCAGTACTTC CASSLDDRGTYEQYF
TRBJ1-3 few TRBV30 TRBD1 TGTGCCCGGAACACACAGGGGGAAAACACCATATATTTT CARNTQGENTIYF
TRBJ1-2 few TRBV18 TRBD1 TGTGCCAGCTCACCGGACAGGGGTTTTGGCTACACCTTC CASSPDRGFGYTF
TRBJ1-6 . TRBV5-1 TRBD1 TGCGCCAGCAGCCAGATGGACAGGGGGGGAGTATCACCCCTCCACTTT CASSQMDRGGVSPLHF
TRBJ2-5 . TRBV10-3 . TGTGCCACCAGGACAGCTCAAGAGACCCAGTACTTC CATRTAQETQYF
TRBJ1-4 . TRBV18 . TGTGCCAGCTCACTAGTGAGGAGTGAAAAACTGTTTTTT CASSLVRSEKLFF
TRBJ2-1 . TRBV30 TRBD2 TGTGCCTGGAACTCCGGCGGGGGGCAGTTCTTC CAWNSGGGQFF
TRBJ2-3 . TRBV21-1 . TGTGCCAGCAGCGGGGGGACTAGCGGGGACACAGATACGCAGTATTTT CASSGGTSGDTDTQYF
TRBJ1-3 once TRBV13 . TGTGCCAGCAGCTTAATAGGGGGTGAAAACACCATATATTTT CASSLIGGENTIYF
TRBJ1-1 . TRBV28 TRBD1 TGTGCCAGCAGTTTCAGCGGACAGGGGGTGAACACTGAAGCTTTCTTT CASSFSGQGVNTEAFF
TRBJ2-5 . TRBV27 . TGTGCCAGCAGTTCTATACAGGGAATGAGGGAAGAGACCCAGTACTTC CASSSIQGMREETQYF
TRBJ2-1 . TRBV19 . TGTGCCAGTGGGTCGTTAACAGATCACAATGAGCAGTTCTTC CASGSLTDHNEQFF
TRBJ2-7 . TRBV5-6 . TGTGCCAGCAGCTTGGACACAACCTACGAGCAGTACTTC CASSLDTTYEQYF